This T cell receptor (beta chain) stems from a study of blood T cell repertoires in COVID-19. From germline, CDR1 is LGHNA and CDR2 YNFKEQ. Trimming pared 0 bases from V and 7 bases from J, leaving 12 bases between. The CDR3 loop spans 15 amino acids. The repertoire was sequenced with immunoSEQ multiplex PCR; TCRdb's copy has only in-frame clones and lacks some. The repertoire holds 200,000 to 250,000 clones, with roughly 80% as singletons. This clone was recorded only once. The sequenced sample consisted of peripheral blood. V usage is TRBV4-2 and J usage is TRBJ2-2; no definite D call. This receptor was taken from a man aged 25-45 years with active or convalescent COVID-19. The CDR3 reads CASSQDPGVIGELFF. CDR3 sequence (DNA): TGTGCCAGCAGCCAAGATCCCGGTGTCATCGGGGAGCTGTTTTTT.